A selection of T cell receptor beta chains follows, all from one sample in a study of T-cell reconstitution after alpha-beta-depleted transplantation in children. TCRdb re-called the PCR reads with MiXCR, one entry per CDR3 protein. The data hold roughly 300,000 distinct CDR3 sequences, with around a tenth observed a single time. Here the sequenced sample was peripheral blood, taken 180 days after TCRalphabeta/CD19-depleted stem cell transplant. All receptors derive from a male patient aged 2-15 years who had a stem cell transplant for chronic granulomatous disease, so the T cells may come from the graft donor. Each CDR3 is given with its conserved first and last residue.

v_call	j_call	cdr3_aa
TRBV28	TRBJ2-5	CASVQGQETQYF
TRBV29-1	TRBJ1-3	CSVASRYSGNTIYF
TRBV20-1	TRBJ2-7	CSARAMREGLYEQYF
TRBV7-8	TRBJ2-1	CASSPRTSARPKEEQFF
TRBV20-1	TRBJ1-1	CSAGTGPEAFF
TRBV5-1	TRBJ2-5	CASSLGGQYKETQYF
TRBV6-1	TRBJ1-2	CASSLLSTFVPNGYTF
TRBV10-3	TRBJ1-2	CAILGEGEDYGYTF
TRBV5-1	TRBJ1-2	CASSFDMLGYGYTF
TRBV3-1	TRBJ2-7	CASSQHFYEQYF
TRBV2	TRBJ2-5	CASSEGEAQETQYF
TRBV6-2/TRBV6-3	TRBJ2-1	CASSYSRTSGRGTIPNEQFF
TRBV28	TRBJ2-1	CASRPRENNEQFF
TRBV28	TRBJ1-1	CASRGRKYRAEHAFF
TRBV6-1	TRBJ1-2	CASSEDYGYTF
TRBV6-1	TRBJ2-1	CASRGLAGRDEQFF
TRBV20-1	TRBJ1-5	CSASSLSNQPQHF
TRBV19	TRBJ2-1	CASSLQGANWDEQFF
TRBV20-1	TRBJ2-7	CSARDRPGLGYEQYF
TRBV10-3	TRBJ2-3	CAISESGGPSDTQYF
TRBV24-1	TRBJ2-1	CATSVAGTSSYNEQFF
TRBV7-3	TRBJ2-7	CASSRTGDEEQYF
TRBV7-7	TRBJ2-5	CASSEGLGSETQYF
TRBV28	TRBJ1-1	CASSLGGQGFNTEAFF
TRBV28	TRBJ2-7	CASSSPRGGPYEQYF
TRBV7-9	TRBJ1-1	CASSTSPTGGTEAFF
TRBV6-2/TRBV6-3	TRBJ1-1	CASSYSWDRINTEAFF
TRBV7-2	TRBJ2-2	CATPRTSGRWSGELFF
TRBV20-1	TRBJ2-7	CSASPRNYEQYF
TRBV11-2	TRBJ2-2	CASSRSPGPSAGELFF
TRBV7-8	TRBJ2-1	CASSPWGTSGPSSYNEQFF
TRBV15	TRBJ1-3	CATSPRRNSGNTIYF
TRBV5-1	TRBJ2-1	CASSSGLAASRANEQFF
TRBV20-1	TRBJ2-5	CSASPLIAGGPGAQYF
TRBV5-4	TRBJ1-2	CASSLWLPDLANYGDTF
TRBV29-1	TRBJ2-5	CSVVSGQGLETQYF
TRBV12-3/TRBV12-4	TRBJ2-7	CASSLQTSGRGVNEQYF
TRBV18	TRBJ1-4	CASSPRPRSATNEKLFF
TRBV20-1	TRBJ2-3	CSAHEKLGPPDTQYF
TRBV12-3/TRBV12-4	TRBJ1-1	CASSLWGLGGTEAFF
TRBV27	TRBJ2-7	CASSLSGQSYEQYF
TRBV2	TRBJ2-7	CASSGVSYEQYF
TRBV20-1	TRBJ2-2	CSAQNTGELFF
TRBV12-3/TRBV12-4	TRBJ1-1	CASSLGGGTEAFF
TRBV20-1	TRBJ2-3	CSALSGSTDTQYF
TRBV6-2/TRBV6-3	TRBJ2-7	CASSFRSGSKNEQYF
TRBV7-8	TRBJ2-3	CASRQSGGADTQYF
TRBV27	TRBJ1-2	CASSLGYPDSSGYTF
TRBV6-5	TRBJ2-7	CASSSDRQSSYEQYF
TRBV7-2	TRBJ2-7	CASRVTSGGPYEQYF
TRBV4-1	TRBJ1-6	CASSQDLGDNSPLHF
TRBV27	TRBJ1-6	CASTTPGLIGSPLHF
TRBV20-1	TRBJ2-3	CSAREPGSFSTQYF
TRBV30	TRBJ2-1	CAWTWGREILSRYNEQFF
TRBV9	TRBJ2-3	CASSVRAGEDTQYF